One and the same sample provided the 4 T cell receptor beta chains below, sequenced in a study of PD-1 blockade in classical Hodgkin lymphoma. This sample's time point: cycle 4 day 1 (C4D1), after more than five weeks of nivolumab. After autologous stem cell transplantation all patients relapsed, and prior brentuximab vedotin exposure differed between cohorts. This table comes from immunoSEQ multiplex PCR, and its TCRdb copy is limited to in-frame clones, with some not included. The sample comprises about 46,000 clones, around 76% of which are singletons, and approximately 12% rests with the top ten. Material: peripheral blood mononuclear cells (PBMCs), obtained before the fourth cycle of nivolumab. The receptors shown here come from a human donor with classical Hodgkin lymphoma.

This clone came up a few times. This chain uses TRBV11-2 with TRBJ2-1; the D is unclear. Trimming took 2 bases from V and 4 from J, leaving 6 bases between them. Germline CDR1 SGHAT, CDR2 FQNNGV. This CDR3 has 13 residues. The DNA for the CDR3 is TGTGCCAGCAGCTTAACCCGGTACAATGAGCAGTTCTTC. This gives the protein CASSLTRYNEQFF.

V and J are TRBV27 and TRBJ1-5, with 7 bases that match TRBD1. The CDR3 covers 13 residues. Germline CDR1 MNHEY, CDR2 SMNVEV (reference sequence). J lost 4 bases, V lost 8 bases, and 5 bases had no gene match. CDR3 loop: CASGKGQNQPQHF. CDR3 bases: TGTGCCAGCGGTAAGGGACAGAATCAGCCCCAGCATTTT.

The table lists this clone with a few counts. This rearrangement joins TRBV5-1 to TRBJ2-3; D gene ambiguous. This CDR3 is built from 12 residues. V was trimmed by 4 bases and J by 4 bases, leaving 7 bases between them. The germline CDR1 and CDR2 sequences are SGHRS and YFSETQ. The CDR3 loop reads CASSVTADTQYF. CDR3 bases: TGCGCCAGCAGCGTGACGGCAGATACGCAGTATTTT.

V is TRBV7-2 and J is TRBJ1-2, with D possibly being TRBD1 (6 bases). The CDR3 totals 18 residues. Per germline, CDR1 SGHTA and CDR2 FQGNSA. The germline V and J ends were trimmed by 1 base and 4 bases, with 22 bases remaining between them. CDR3 loop: CASSLVPSYRVVIYGYTF. The CDR3 DNA reads as TGTGCCAGCAGCTTAGTACCGAGTTACAGGGTAGTAATCTATGGCTACACCTTC.